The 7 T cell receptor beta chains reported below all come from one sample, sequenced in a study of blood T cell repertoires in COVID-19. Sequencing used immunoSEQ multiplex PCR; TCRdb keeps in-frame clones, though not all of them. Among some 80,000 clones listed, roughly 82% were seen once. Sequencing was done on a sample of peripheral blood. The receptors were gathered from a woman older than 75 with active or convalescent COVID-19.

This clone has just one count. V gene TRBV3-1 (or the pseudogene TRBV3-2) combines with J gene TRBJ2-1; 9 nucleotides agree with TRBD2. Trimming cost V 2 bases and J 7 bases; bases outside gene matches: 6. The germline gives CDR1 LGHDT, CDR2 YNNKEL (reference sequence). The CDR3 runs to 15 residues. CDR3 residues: CASSQIAGELNEQFF. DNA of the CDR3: TGTGCCAGCAGCCAAATAGCGGGGGAATTAAATGAGCAGTTCTTC.

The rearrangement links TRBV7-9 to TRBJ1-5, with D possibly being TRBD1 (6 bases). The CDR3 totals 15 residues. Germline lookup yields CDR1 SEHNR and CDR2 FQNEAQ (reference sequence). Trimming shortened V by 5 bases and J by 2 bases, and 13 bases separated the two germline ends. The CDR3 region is CASSPRGAGNQPQHF. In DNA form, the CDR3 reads TGTGCCAGCAGCCCACGGGGGGCTGGCAATCAGCCCCAGCATTTT.

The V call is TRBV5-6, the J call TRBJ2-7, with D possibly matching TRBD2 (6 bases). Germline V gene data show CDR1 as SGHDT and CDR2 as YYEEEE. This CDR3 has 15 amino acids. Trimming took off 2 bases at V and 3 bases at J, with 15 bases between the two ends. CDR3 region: CASSFGAEEGYEQYF. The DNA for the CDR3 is TGTGCCAGCAGCTTTGGGGCTGAGGAGGGCTACGAGCAGTACTTC.

The CDR3, as DNA: TGTGCCAGCAGTTTACGGGACAGATATAGCAATCAGCCCCAGCATTTT. Its protein product is CASSLRDRYSNQPQHF. This rearrangement joins TRBV28 to TRBJ1-5; 7 bases line up with TRBD1. Germline values: CDR1 MDHEN, CDR2 SYDVKM. Trimming at V came to 2 bases and at J to 0 bases, leaving 4 bases not matched to a gene. The CDR3 runs to 16 residues.

As DNA, the CDR3 is TGTGCCAGCAGCCAGGGGGCGTTGGACTATGGCTACACCTTC. Protein: CASSQGALDYGYTF. The V gene is TRBV14, the J gene TRBJ1-2; TRBD1 is a possible D gene (6 bases). There are 14 residues in the CDR3. CDR1 SGHDN and CDR2 FVKESK come from the germline V gene. V was pared by 3 bases and J by 3 bases, with 11 bases between.

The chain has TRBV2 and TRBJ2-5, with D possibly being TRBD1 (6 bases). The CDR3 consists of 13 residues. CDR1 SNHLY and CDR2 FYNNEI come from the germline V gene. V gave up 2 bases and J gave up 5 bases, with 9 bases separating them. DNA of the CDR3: TGTGCCAGCAGTGAACTCAGGGGCGAGACCCAGTACTTC. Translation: CASSELRGETQYF.

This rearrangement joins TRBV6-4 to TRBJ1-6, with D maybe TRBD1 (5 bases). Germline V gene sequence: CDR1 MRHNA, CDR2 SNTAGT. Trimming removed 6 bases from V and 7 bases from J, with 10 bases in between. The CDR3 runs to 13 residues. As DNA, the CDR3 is TGTGCCAGCAGCGTGGCAGGGAATTCACCCCTCCACTTT. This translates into CASSVAGNSPLHF.